These 21 T cell receptor beta chains share one sample of origin, sequenced in a study of T cells in localized non-small cell lung cancer. Assay used: immunoSEQ multiplex PCR; TCRdb lists only in-frame clones, some missing. The sample has some 33,000 clones, over 80% seen once. This specimen consisted of PBMCs, obtained before any cancer treatment. The receptors originated from a man between 40 and 70 years old with stage II lung adenocarcinoma.

J is TRBJ2-1 and V is TRBV2; TRBD1 agrees at 11 bases. Per the germline V gene, CDR1 is SNHLY and CDR2 is FYNNEI. The CDR3 is 15 residues long. V lost 6 bases, J lost 5 bases, and 6 bases stayed unmatched. The CDR3 region has the DNA TGTGCCAGCAGAACCGGACAGGGGGCTCACAATGAGCAGTTCTTC. Amino acid sequence: CASRTGQGAHNEQFF.

The V and J genes are TRBV19 and TRBJ2-7; the D gene is possibly TRBD1 (6 bases). Trimming cost V 1 base and J 2 bases, with 18 bases left between them. The germline gives CDR1 LNHDA, CDR2 SQIVND (reference sequence). CDR3 length equals 17 residues. The CDR3 sequence: CASSIASGQLRPYEQYF. The DNA of the CDR3 is TGTGCCAGTAGTATAGCCTCCGGACAGCTTAGACCCTACGAGCAGTACTTC.

CDR3 nucleotides: TGCGCCAGCAGAGCCGGGACAGGGGGCAGTGAGCAGTTCTTC. Protein: CASRAGTGGSEQFF. The chain has TRBV10-1 and TRBJ2-1; 12 bases are a match to TRBD1. CDR1 and CDR2 from the germline V gene are WNHNN and SYGVQD (reference sequence). The J segment lost 9 bases and the V segment lost 6 bases, leaving 6 bases of the junction unmatched. The CDR3 runs to 14 residues.

This chain connects TRBV19 to TRBJ1-5; D uncertain. Trimming took 4 bases from V and 1 from J, leaving 5 bases between them. The CDR3 is made up of 13 amino acids. Germline V gene sequence: CDR1 LNHDA, CDR2 SQIVND (reference sequence). In DNA form, the CDR3 reads TGTGCCAGTAGTACCATGAGCAATCAGCCCCAGCATTTT. It encodes CASSTMSNQPQHF.

CDR3 in amino acids: CTSSPQQKMAGGPSDEQYF. CDR3 nucleotides: TGCACCAGCAGCCCTCAACAAAAAATGGCGGGAGGGCCTAGTGACGAGCAGTACTTC. The gene calls are TRBV1 and TRBJ2-7; the table assigns TRBD2, which was not confirmed against the DNA. TRBV1 is listed as a pseudogene. The CDR3 loop spans 19 amino acids.

J is TRBJ2-7 and V is TRBV7-2, with unresolved D. This CDR3 contains 13 residues. The germline V gene has CDR1 SGHTA and CDR2 FQGNSA. The germline V and J ends were trimmed by 3 bases and 7 bases, with 13 bases remaining between them. DNA of the CDR3: TGTGCCAGCAGCTTTGACCCAGGCCGGGAGCAGTACTTC. It encodes CASSFDPGREQYF.

The rearrangement uses TRBV19 and TRBJ2-7; no firm D call. The CDR3 has 15 residues. With 5 bases removed from V and 3 bases from J, the gap between germline ends came to 17 bases. The germline V gene encodes CDR1 LNHDA and CDR2 SQIVND (reference sequence). CDR3 DNA: TGTGCCAGTAGTTCCGGCGCAGCTACCATCTACGAGCAGTACTTC. Encoded protein: CASSSGAATIYEQYF.

This clone was seen more than once but under ten times. This chain joins TRBV7-9 and TRBJ1-1; D unresolved. Germline CDR1 SEHNR, CDR2 FQNEAQ (reference sequence). The CDR3 loop spans 14 amino acids. Trimming left V 5 bases short and J 5 bases short, with 15 bases between. In DNA form, the CDR3 reads TGTGCCAGCAGCCCCCCTCGTGGGGTAACTGAAGCTTTCTTT. This encodes CASSPPRGVTEAFF.

The chain has TRBV5-6 and TRBJ2-3, with a possible D match to TRBD1 (5 bases). The CDR3 extends over 16 amino acids. V shed 0 bases and J shed 2 bases, with 13 bases lying between them. Germline loops: CDR1 SGHDT, CDR2 YYEEEE. CDR3 bases: TGTGCCAGCAGCTTGGATCAGGGCCTACTCACAGATACGCAGTATTTT. It specifies CASSLDQGLLTDTQYF.

The gene calls are TRBV28 and TRBJ1-4, with a weak D call TRBD1 (5 bases). V was cut by 6 bases and J by 8 bases, with 13 bases left in between. The germline V gene has CDR1 MDHEN and CDR2 SYDVKM. The CDR3 is 13 residues long. CDR3 nucleotides: TGTGCCAGCAGGAACGGGGGGACGGAAAAACTGTTTTTT. Amino acid sequence: CASRNGGTEKLFF.

The rearrangement uses TRBV27 and TRBJ2-1, with D possibly being TRBD1 or TRBD2 (5 bases each). The CDR3 is 14 amino acids. Germline V gives CDR1 MNHEY, CDR2 SMNVEV (reference sequence). Trimming took off 6 bases at V and 7 bases at J, with 16 bases between the two ends. The CDR3 DNA sequence: TGTGCCAGCAGCCTGGGGACCCTGGGGAATGAGCAGTTCTTC. It encodes CASSLGTLGNEQFF.

This chain connects TRBV29-1 to TRBJ2-1; 8 bases are a match to TRBD2. This CDR3 is built from 17 residues. Germline V gives CDR1 SQVTM, CDR2 ANQGSEA. The J segment lost 7 bases and the V segment lost 1 base, leaving 15 bases of the junction unmatched. The CDR3 coding sequence is TGCAGCGTTGAAGGAGGGGTTCGCGGGAGGAGTCAGAATGAGCAGTTCTTC. It is translated as CSVEGGVRGRSQNEQFF.

The rearrangement links TRBV7-2 to TRBJ2-5; D is uncertain. The germline CDR1 and CDR2 sequences are SGHTA and FQGNSA. The CDR3 is 13 amino acids. Deletions cut 1 base from V and 4 bases from J, with 7 bases between. CDR3 in DNA: TGTGCCAGCAGCTTAGACATGCCAGAGACCCAGTACTTC. This sequence encodes CASSLDMPETQYF.

The chain uses TRBV7-9 and TRBJ2-1; D not certain. Germline CDR1 reads SEHNR; CDR2 reads FQNEAQ (reference sequence). Between the trimmed V and J ends, which lost 5 bases and 6 bases, there was a span of 17 bases. There are 15 residues in the CDR3. CDR3 in amino acids: CASSRWILVGNEQFF. DNA of the CDR3: TGTGCCAGCAGCCGTTGGATCTTAGTGGGCAATGAGCAGTTCTTC.

The chain uses TRBV20-1 and TRBJ2-2; D call uncertain. Germline loops: CDR1 DFQATT, CDR2 SNEGSKA (reference sequence). This CDR3 is 10 amino acids long. Between the trimmed V and J ends, which lost 0 bases and 7 bases, there was a span of 0 bases. CDR3 loop: CSARDGELFF. DNA of the CDR3: TGCAGTGCTAGAGACGGGGAGCTGTTTTTT.

The gene calls are TRBV20-1 and TRBJ2-1; D is uncertain. The germline V gene encodes CDR1 DFQATT and CDR2 SNEGSKA (reference sequence). The CDR3 is made up of 11 amino acids. The chain's CDR3 is CTLIRNNEQFF. CDR3 nucleotides: TGCACCCTCATACGGAACAATGAGCAGTTCTTC.

The V gene is TRBV19, the J gene TRBJ2-7; D is unclear. V lost 4 bases to trimming and J lost 3 bases, with 13 bases between them. This CDR3 has 14 residues. Germline V lookup: CDR1 LNHDA, CDR2 SQIVND (reference sequence). The CDR3 here is CASSSRGRVYEQYF. Written as DNA, the CDR3 is TGTGCCAGTAGTAGCCGCGGACGAGTCTACGAGCAGTACTTC.

The chain combines TRBV10-3 with TRBJ1-5; TRBD1 is a possible D gene (5 bases). Germline V gene sequence: CDR1 ENHRY, CDR2 SYGVKD. The CDR3 runs to 15 residues. V gave up 0 bases and J gave up 1 base, with 7 bases separating them. The CDR3: CAISESGASNQPQHF. In nucleotides, the CDR3 is TGTGCCATCAGTGAGTCAGGGGCGAGCAATCAGCCCCAGCATTTT.

This chain joins TRBV6-1 and TRBJ1-2; TRBD1 might be the D (6 bases). Trimming left V 8 bases short and J 8 bases short, with 12 bases between. Germline CDR1 MNHNS, CDR2 SASEGT. The CDR3 contains 11 residues. CDR3 in amino acids: CASGDKGGYTF. The CDR3 coding sequence is TGTGCCAGCGGGGACAAGGGGGGCTACACCTTC.

The J gene is TRBJ2-3, the V gene TRBV4-1; 8 nucleotides align to TRBD2. Trimming cost V 1 base and J 7 bases; bases outside gene matches: 7. CDR1 and CDR2 from the germline V gene are MGHRA and YSYEKL. The CDR3 length is 15 residues. Here the CDR3 DNA reads TGCGCCAGCAGCCAAGTGGGGACTAGAAGTAATACGCAGTATTTT. This sequence encodes CASSQVGTRSNTQYF.

The V call is TRBV11-3, the J call TRBJ2-2, with TRBD2 identical over 9 bases. The CDR3 loop spans 15 amino acids. The V gene's germline CDR1 is SGHNT and CDR2 YENEEA. J was trimmed by 4 bases and V by 5 bases; bases with no gene match: 5. CDR3 DNA: TGTGCCAGCAGCGTAACTAGCGGGTCCACCGGGGAGCTGTTTTTT. Its protein product is CASSVTSGSTGELFF.